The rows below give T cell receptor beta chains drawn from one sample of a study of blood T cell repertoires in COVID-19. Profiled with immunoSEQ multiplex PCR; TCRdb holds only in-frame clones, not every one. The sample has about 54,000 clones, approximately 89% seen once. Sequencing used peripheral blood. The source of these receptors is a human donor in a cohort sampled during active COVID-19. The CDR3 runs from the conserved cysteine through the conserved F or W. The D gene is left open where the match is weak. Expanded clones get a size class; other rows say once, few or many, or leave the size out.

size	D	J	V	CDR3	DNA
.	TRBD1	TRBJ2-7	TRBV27	CASSRGPGGEQYF	TGTGCCAGCAGCAGGGGTCCAGGGGGCGAGCAGTACTTC
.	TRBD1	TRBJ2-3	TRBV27	CARGQGTDTQYF	TGTGCCAGAGGACAGGGGACAGATACGCAGTATTTT
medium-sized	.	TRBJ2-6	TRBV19	CASSIQRLGANVLTF	TGTGCCAGTAGTATCCAACGGTTGGGGGCCAACGTCCTGACTTTC
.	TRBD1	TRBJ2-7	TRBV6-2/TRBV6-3	CASSYSGTGSREQYF	TGTGCCAGCAGTTACTCTGGGACAGGGTCCCGCGAGCAGTACTTC
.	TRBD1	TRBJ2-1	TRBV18	CASSPRTGQAGSEQFF	TGTGCCAGCTCCCCGAGAACCGGACAGGCCGGTAGTGAGCAGTTCTTC
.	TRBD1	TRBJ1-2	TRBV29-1	CSVGQGDYGYTF	TGCAGCGTTGGACAGGGTGACTATGGCTACACCTTC
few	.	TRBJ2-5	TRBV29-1	CSVGPGLAGGFETQYF	.
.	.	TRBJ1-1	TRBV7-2	CASSETKARTEAFF	TGTGCCAGCAGCGAAACGAAGGCCAGGACTGAAGCTTTCTTT
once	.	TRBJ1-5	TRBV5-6	CASSLAGGTSGNQPQHF	TGTGCCAGCAGCTTGGCCGGAGGGACCTCAGGCAATCAGCCCCAGCATTTT
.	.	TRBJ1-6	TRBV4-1	CASSQMGQGSNSPLHF	TGCGCCAGCAGCCAAATGGGTCAGGGGTCCAATTCACCCCTCCACTTT
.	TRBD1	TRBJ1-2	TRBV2	CASRTGQGIGGYTF	TGTGCCAGCAGGACGGGACAGGGGATAGGTGGCTACACCTTC
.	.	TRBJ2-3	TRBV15	CATSKEGADTPDTQYF	TGTGCCACCAGCAAAGAAGGGGCAGACACCCCAGATACGCAGTATTTT
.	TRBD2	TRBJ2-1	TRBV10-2	CASSEPGLAANEQFF	TGCGCCAGCAGTGAACCGGGACTAGCTGCCAATGAGCAGTTCTTC
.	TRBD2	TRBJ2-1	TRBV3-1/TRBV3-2	CASSQGTSGRVYEQFF	TGTGCCAGCAGCCAAGGGACTAGCGGGAGAGTCTATGAGCAGTTCTTC
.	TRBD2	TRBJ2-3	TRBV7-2	CASSRTYSGGGPTDTQYF	TGTGCCAGCAGCCGCACCTATAGCGGGGGGGGACCCACAGATACGCAGTATTTT
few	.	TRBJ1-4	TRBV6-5	CASSYGQIEKLFF	TGTGCCAGCAGTTACGGACAGATTGAAAAACTGTTTTTT
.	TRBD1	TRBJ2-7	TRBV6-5	CASSYTGQGSEQYF	TGTGCCAGCAGTTACACGGGACAGGGGAGCGAGCAGTACTTC
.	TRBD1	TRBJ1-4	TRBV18	CASSRTGGFANEKLFF	TGTGCCAGCTCCAGGACAGGGGGCTTTGCTAATGAAAAACTGTTTTTT
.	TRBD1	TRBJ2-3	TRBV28	CASRQGTGGTDTQYF	TGTGCCAGCAGGCAAGGGACAGGGGGCACAGATACGCAGTATTTT
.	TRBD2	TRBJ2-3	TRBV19	CASSIAGGSTDTQYF	TGTGCCAGTAGTATAGCGGGGGGTAGCACAGATACGCAGTATTTT
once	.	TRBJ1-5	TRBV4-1	CASSLYSNQPQHF	TGCGCCAGCAGTCTATATAGCAATCAGCCCCAGCATTTT
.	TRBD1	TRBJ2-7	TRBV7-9	CASSSRTGAHRYEQYF	TGTGCCAGCAGCTCCCGGACAGGGGCTCACAGATACGAGCAGTACTTC